This entry describes one T cell receptor beta chain. CDR3 length equals 15 residues. V lost 6 bases and J lost 0; bases outside the gene matches: 6. CDR1 and CDR2 (germline): KGHSH, LQKENI. This specimen comes from a study of cytomegalovirus exposure and HLA in healthy donors. PCR primers comprised 60 Vbeta and 13 Jbeta primers. Clones were read by immunoSEQ multiplex PCR, and TCRdb kept only the in-frame ones, dropping some. The sample gives hundreds of thousands of clones, roughly two thirds of which show up once; approximately 2.3% is in the top ten. The sequencing sample was made of PBMCs. The chain recombines TRBV18 with TRBJ2-3, with 7 positions matching TRBD1. This TCR was sampled from a female donor in good health and CMV-seronegative. The CDR3 reads CASSGTAPSTDTQYF. In DNA, the CDR3 is TGTGCCAGCTCTGGGACAGCTCCTAGCACAGATACGCAGTATTTT. Based on the CDR3 plus reference TRBV18 and TRBJ2-3, the full variable domain is NAGVMQNPRHLVRRRGQEARLRCSPMKGHSHVYWYRQLPEEGLKFMVYLQKENIIDESGMPKERFSAEFPKEGPSILRIQQVVRGDSAAYFCASSGTAPSTDTQYFGPGTRLTVL.